Shown below are 27 T cell receptor beta chains from a single sample sequenced in a study of cytomegalovirus exposure and HLA in healthy donors. Vbeta (60) and Jbeta (13) primers were used in the PCR. Some clones are missing from TCRdb's copy, which holds only in-frame ones; the method was immunoSEQ multiplex PCR. The sample data list around 100,000 clones. Material for sequencing was PBMCs. The receptor set was obtained from a man aged 50 to 59 in good health and CMV-seronegative.

Here the CDR3 DNA reads TGCAGCGTTGCGCCGGGTTTCACTGAAGCTTTCTTT. Translation gives CSVAPGFTEAFF. The V call is TRBV29-1, the J call TRBJ1-1; no firm D call. In germline, CDR1 is SQVTM, CDR2 ANQGSEA. This CDR3 spans 12 amino acids. V shed 4 bases and J shed 4 bases, with 10 bases lying between them.

The J gene is TRBJ2-7, the V gene TRBV19, with a tentative D call TRBD2 (6 bases). Germline loops: CDR1 LNHDA, CDR2 SQIVND (reference sequence). This CDR3 contains 16 residues. The germline V and J ends were trimmed by 3 bases and 0 bases, with 15 bases remaining between them. DNA of the CDR3: TGTGCCAGTAGTATGGCTGCGGGGCAGAGCTCCTACGAGCAGTACTTC. It codes for CASSMAAGQSSYEQYF.

The V gene is TRBV20-1, the J gene TRBJ1-1; perhaps TRBD1 as D (6 bases). This CDR3 spans 11 amino acids. Trimming left V 4 bases short and J 6 bases short, with 9 bases between. CDR1 and CDR2 (germline): DFQATT, SNEGSKA (reference sequence). Here the CDR3 reads CSAKTGSEAFF. The CDR3, as DNA: TGCAGTGCTAAAACAGGGTCTGAAGCTTTCTTT.

The CDR3 region is CASSLDRGGTEAFF. The CDR3 DNA is TGCGCCAGCAGCTTGGATCGGGGGGGGACTGAAGCTTTCTTT. This sequence joins TRBV5-1 and TRBJ1-1, with D possibly TRBD1 on 5 matching bases. The V and J ends lost 0 bases and 5 bases respectively, with 11 bases between them. This CDR3 contains 14 residues. CDR1 is SGHRS, CDR2 YFSETQ, per germline.

The chain recombines TRBV19 with TRBJ1-2, with a possible D match to TRBD1 (6 bases). CDR1 is LNHDA, CDR2 SQIVND, per germline (reference sequence). The CDR3 length is 14 residues. The ends were cut back, 7 bases at V and 4 bases at J, with 16 bases in the middle. CDR3 bases: TGTGCCAGTACCCACAGGGCAGAGAGCTATGGCTACACCTTC. It encodes CASTHRAESYGYTF.

The CDR3 sequence: CASSRSLTSGVGEQYF. CDR3 sequence (DNA): TGTGCCAGCAGCCGCTCCCTGACTAGCGGGGTAGGAGAGCAGTACTTC. The V and J genes are TRBV6-6 and TRBJ2-7; 11 nucleotides agree with TRBD2. Germline V gives CDR1 MNHNY, CDR2 SVGAGI (reference sequence). Trimming took 6 bases from V and 7 from J; bases not matched to a gene: 14. This CDR3 has 16 amino acids.

The chain links TRBV2 to TRBJ1-2; 7 bases fit TRBD1. Germline V gives CDR1 SNHLY, CDR2 FYNNEI. Unmatched junction bases numbered 3, after V lost 5 bases and J lost 0 bases. The CDR3 runs to 14 residues. In DNA, the CDR3 is TGTGCCAGCAGTCGGACAGGAGCTAACTATGGCTACACCTTC. It yields the protein CASSRTGANYGYTF.

The CDR3 region has the DNA TGCGCCAGCAGCTTGCAGGGTTCCTCAACCTACGAGCAGTACTTC. Protein sequence: CASSLQGSSTYEQYF. The chain recombines TRBV5-1 with TRBJ2-7; a weak D match, TRBD1 (5 bases). This CDR3 is 15 amino acids long. Looked up from germline, CDR1 is SGHRS and CDR2 is YFSETQ. Deletions cut 1 base from V and 2 bases from J, with 13 bases between.

The V call is TRBV5-6, the J call TRBJ2-6, with 8 bases matching TRBD1. The CDR3 is made up of 19 amino acids. V lost 4 bases and J lost 2; bases outside the gene matches: 14. Germline V gene lookup returns CDR1 SGHDT and CDR2 YYEEEE. The CDR3 here is CASSLPRQGPRAGANVLTF. The CDR3 DNA reads as TGTGCCAGCAGCCTGCCGAGACAGGGGCCTAGGGCTGGGGCCAACGTCCTGACTTTC. The full variable domain, in which reference TRBV5-6 and TRBJ2-6 provide the parts outside the CDR3, is DAGVTQSPTHLIKTRGQQVTLRCSPKSGHDTVSWYQQALGQGPQFIFQYYEEEERQRGNFPDRFSGHQFPNYSSELNVNALLLGDSALYLCASSLPRQGPRAGANVLTFGAGSRLTVL.

The chain joins TRBV10-3 to TRBJ2-2; D is possibly TRBD1 (6 bases). Trimming removed 8 bases from V and 4 bases from J, with 14 bases in between. Germline CDR1 is ENHRY and CDR2 is SYGVKD. The CDR3 has 14 residues. CDR3 sequence: CAILQGRFTGELFF. CDR3 sequence (DNA): TGTGCCATCCTACAGGGCCGATTCACCGGGGAGCTGTTTTTT.

The chain carries TRBV5-1 and TRBJ2-1, with 9 bases identical to TRBD2. Per germline, CDR1 SGHRS and CDR2 YFSETQ. The CDR3 contains 16 residues. The V and J ends lost 7 bases and 6 bases, in that order; junction bases with no gene match: 14. The CDR3 DNA reads as TGCGCCAGCTCCCGGCTCGCGGGAGGGCTTTCCAATGAGCAGTTCTTC. This encodes CASSRLAGGLSNEQFF.

This chain joins TRBV6-1 and TRBJ2-5; D possibly corresponds to TRBD1 (6 bases). Germline values: CDR1 MNHNS, CDR2 SASEGT. CDR3 length: 12 amino acids. Trimming shortened V by 8 bases and J by 4 bases, and 11 bases separated the two germline ends. This CDR3 is CASWPGVETQYF. In nucleotides, the CDR3 is TGTGCCAGCTGGCCAGGGGTAGAGACCCAGTACTTC.

The chain combines TRBV7-2 with TRBJ2-7; D call uncertain. This CDR3 has 11 amino acids. V was pared by 4 bases and J by 6 bases, with 7 bases between. The V gene's germline CDR1 is SGHTA and CDR2 FQGNSA. CDR3 sequence reads: CASSSYSEQYF. CDR3 sequence (DNA): TGTGCCAGCAGCTCCTACTCCGAGCAGTACTTC.

The rearrangement links TRBV4-3 to TRBJ2-7; 8 bases match TRBD2. Germline V gene sequence: CDR1 LGHNA, CDR2 YSLEER. With 4 bases clipped from V and 3 bases from J, the junction kept 8 bases outside the gene matches. The CDR3 extends over 15 amino acids. In DNA form, the CDR3 reads TGCGCCAGCAGCCTGGGGCTAGCGGGTATCTACGAGCAGTACTTC. Translated: CASSLGLAGIYEQYF.

The chain carries TRBV30 and TRBJ2-1, with 10 bases matching TRBD2. With 3 bases clipped from V and 9 bases from J, the junction kept 8 bases outside the gene matches. Germline CDR1 reads GTSNPN; CDR2 reads SVGIG (reference sequence). The CDR3 sequence is 14 residues long. The CDR3 sequence is CAWRKREGLSEQFF. CDR3 in DNA: TGTGCCTGGAGGAAGCGGGAGGGCCTCAGTGAGCAGTTCTTC.

Comment on this clone: The same CDR3 is also encoded by other DNA sequences in this sample. The V gene is TRBV4-3, the J gene TRBJ1-2; D not resolved. This CDR3 has 13 amino acids. V lost 0 bases and J 5 bases, leaving 7 bases between the germline ends. In germline, CDR1 is LGHNA, CDR2 YSLEER. The DNA for the CDR3 is TGCGCCAGCAGCCAAGACGGTTCGTATGGCTACACCTTC. Translation gives CASSQDGSYGYTF.

The chain links TRBV18 to TRBJ1-1, with D hard to call. Germline V gene sequence: CDR1 KGHSH, CDR2 LQKENI. Trimming took off 2 bases at V and 5 bases at J, with 12 bases between the two ends. The CDR3 contains 14 residues. The CDR3 is CASSPTVGWTEAFF. The CDR3 nucleotides read TGTGCCAGCTCACCAACAGTTGGTTGGACTGAAGCTTTCTTT. Together with reference TRBV18 and TRBJ1-1, the CDR3 gives the full variable domain: NAGVMQNPRHLVRRRGQEARLRCSPMKGHSHVYWYRQLPEEGLKFMVYLQKENIIDESGMPKERFSAEFPKEGPSILRIQQVVRGDSAAYFCASSPTVGWTEAFFGQGTRLTVV.

The chain has TRBV27 and TRBJ2-6, with 7 bases that match TRBD1. This CDR3 is built from 17 residues. V was clipped by 3 bases and J by 4 bases; unmatched bases: 9. Germline CDR1 reads MNHEY; CDR2 reads SMNVEV (reference sequence). In nucleotides, the CDR3 is TGTGCCAGCAGTTTCGACAGGGATCCGGGAGGGGCCAACGTCCTGACTTTC. It specifies CASSFDRDPGGANVLTF. The full variable domain, in which reference TRBV27 and TRBJ2-6 provide the parts outside the CDR3, is EAQVTQNPRYLITVTGKKLTVTCSQNMNHEYMSWYRQDPGLGLRQIYYSMNVEVTDKGDVPEGYKVSRKEKRNFPLILESPSPNQTSLYFCASSFDRDPGGANVLTFGAGSRLTVL.

The chain has TRBV4-1 and TRBJ2-1; D may be TRBD2 (5 bases). The CDR3 is 14 residues long. V was clipped by 2 bases and J by 10 bases, with 15 bases between them. From germline, CDR1 is MGHRA and CDR2 YSYEKL. CDR3 DNA: TGCGCCAGCAGCCAAACCGGGATATTCGGGGAGCAGTTCTTC. Protein sequence: CASSQTGIFGEQFF.

About this clone: The junction shows a germline mismatch at one end, possibly a read error. The chain recombines TRBV19 with TRBJ2-2, with 9 nucleotides matching TRBD2. The CDR3 has 15 residues. CDR1 is LNHDA and CDR2 is SQIVND in the germline V gene (reference sequence). The chain's CDR3 is CASRIAGANTGELFF. CDR3 nucleotide sequence: TGTGCCAGTAGGATAGCGGGAGCGAACACCGGGGAGCTGTTTTTT.

The chain joins TRBV9 to TRBJ1-1; D call uncertain. This CDR3 is 13 amino acids long. Germline V gene data show CDR1 as SGDLS and CDR2 as YYNGEE. V lost 0 bases and J 5 bases, leaving 8 bases between the germline ends. CDR3 nucleotides: TGTGCCAGCAGCGTAGACAGAAGGACTGAAGCTTTCTTT. Amino acids: CASSVDRRTEAFF.

The J gene is TRBJ1-3, the V gene TRBV10-2; D call uncertain. This CDR3 contains 14 residues. Trimming pared 3 bases from V and 2 bases from J, leaving 8 bases between. The germline CDR1 and CDR2 sequences are WSHSY and SAAADI. As DNA, the CDR3 is TGCGCCAGCAGTGATATCCGGGCTGGAAACACCATATATTTT. Translating gives CASSDIRAGNTIYF.

V and J are TRBV4-1 and TRBJ1-6; tentative D call: TRBD1 (5 bases). V gave up 0 bases and J gave up 14 bases, with 20 bases separating them. The CDR3 is 16 residues long. Germline V CDR1 and CDR2: MGHRA, YSYEKL. The CDR3 DNA sequence: TGCGCCAGCAGCCAAGATACGGCAGGGAAAACCCTTACCCTCCACTTT. Translation: CASSQDTAGKTLTLHF.

CDR3 loop: CASSTTGANEKLFF. The DNA for the CDR3 is TGTGCCAGCAGTACGACAGGGGCAAATGAAAAACTGTTTTTT. This sequence joins TRBV27 and TRBJ1-4; the match to TRBD1 covers 8 bases. The CDR3 covers 14 residues. The V and J ends lost 5 bases and 5 bases, in that order; junction bases with no gene match: 4. Germline CDR1 is MNHEY and CDR2 is SMNVEV (reference sequence).

The genes are TRBV25-1 and TRBJ1-1; 9 nucleotides align to TRBD1. The length of the CDR3 is 17 residues. The V gene end was trimmed by 4 bases and the J gene end by 0 bases; junction bases not matched to a gene: 9. From germline, CDR1 is MGHDK and CDR2 SYGVNS. CDR3 region: CASSGPDRGGMNTEAFF. DNA of the CDR3: TGTGCCAGCAGTGGCCCGGACAGGGGAGGGATGAACACTGAAGCTTTCTTT.

The chain has TRBV18 and TRBJ1-1; 8 bases align to TRBD1. Germline loops: CDR1 KGHSH, CDR2 LQKENI. V was clipped by 1 base and J by 0 bases; unmatched bases: 7. There are 17 residues in the CDR3. In DNA form, the CDR3 reads TGTGCCAGCTCACCACTGGGGACAGGTCAAATGAACACTGAAGCTTTCTTT. This translates into CASSPLGTGQMNTEAFF. The entire variable domain, with the rest obtained from reference TRBV18 and TRBJ1-1, is as follows: NAGVMQNPRHLVRRRGQEARLRCSPMKGHSHVYWYRQLPEEGLKFMVYLQKENIIDESGMPKERFSAEFPKEGPSILRIQQVVRGDSAAYFCASSPLGTGQMNTEAFFGQGTRLTVV.

J is TRBJ1-1 and V is TRBV30, with a possible D match to TRBD1 (6 bases). Germline V gives CDR1 GTSNPN, CDR2 SVGIG (reference sequence). V lost 4 bases and J 5 bases, leaving 14 bases between the germline ends. The CDR3 is made up of 13 amino acids. The CDR3 sequence: CAWTGPRGTEAFF. In nucleotides, the CDR3 is TGTGCCTGGACCGGACCGAGGGGGACTGAAGCTTTCTTT.